One sample yielded the 15 T cell receptor beta chains listed below, sequenced in a study of breast tumors, draining lymph nodes, adjacent tissues. Using its own MiXCR run on the multiplex PCR reads, TCRdb lists one record per CDR3 protein. Of around 110,000 distinct CDR3 sequences detected, 30% appear once; the ten largest clones hold approximately 5%. The lymph nodes were axillary draining lymph nodes from breast cancer patients. Sequencing was performed on axillary lymph node tissue. The receptors here all came from a female donor with breast cancer. Some clones in this sample may be carry-over from other donors' samples.

As for this clonotype: Being one base from a much bigger clone, this may be a read error. The chain has TRBV27 and TRBJ1-5; unclear D gene. The V gene's germline CDR1 is MNHEY and CDR2 SMNVEV (reference sequence). The CDR3 is 12 amino acids. V was cut by 5 bases and J by 10 bases, with 12 bases left in between. CDR3 protein: CASSPLKGPQHF. In DNA form, the CDR3 reads TGTGCCAGCAGTCCGCTGAAGGGCCCCCAGCATTTT.

In this sample, this clonotype turned up many times. The chain couples TRBV20-1 to TRBJ2-5; TRBD2 matches at 14 bases. Germline CDR1 and CDR2: DFQATT and SNEGSKA (reference sequence). This CDR3 region has 15 residues. The V segment lost 6 bases and the J segment 4 bases; nucleotides outside the gene matches: 7. DNA of the CDR3: TGCAGTGCAACGACTAGCGGGAGGGCCGGAGAGACCCAGTACTTC. It is translated as CSATTSGRAGETQYF.

Worth noting for this clonotype: A much more abundant neighbour one base away suggests this may be a read error. CDR3 in amino acids: CSASTPLAGAGDTQYF. The DNA for the CDR3 is TGCAGTGCTTCAACACCTCTAGCGGGAGCGGGGGATACGCAGTATTTT. The chain has TRBV20-1 and TRBJ2-3; 10 positions match TRBD2. Germline V CDR1 and CDR2: DFQATT, SNEGSKA (reference sequence). This CDR3 spans 16 amino acids. V lost 5 bases and J lost 6; bases outside the gene matches: 14.

This clonotype was seen more than once but under ten times. Since a much larger clone is just one base distant, this may be a read error. V gene TRBV19 combines with J gene TRBJ1-6, with D maybe TRBD1 (5 bases). Per the germline V gene, CDR1 is LNHDA and CDR2 is SQIVND (reference sequence). This CDR3 spans 13 amino acids. V lost 8 bases and J lost 15, with 20 bases in between. The CDR3 reads CASRTARGQSLHF. CDR3 in DNA: TGTGCCAGTCGAACGGCTAGGGGCCAGAGCCTCCACTTT. Together with reference TRBV19 and TRBJ1-6, the CDR3 gives the full variable domain: DGGITQSPKYLFRKEGQNVTLSCEQNLNHDAMYWYRQDPGQGLRLIYYSQIVNDFQKGDIAEGYSVSREKKESFPLTVTSAQKNPTAFYLCASRTARGQSLHFGNGTRLTVT.

The table lists this clonotype with many counts. The chain couples TRBV6-2 or TRBV6-3 to TRBJ2-6; TRBD1 aligns across 9 bases. With V trimmed by 5 bases and J by 2 bases, 22 bases remained unmatched. Germline loops: CDR1 MNHEY, CDR2 SVGEGT. This CDR3 has 22 residues. The CDR3 here is CASSHRLDGTGTPRAGANVLTF. The CDR3 DNA reads TGTGCCAGCAGTCACCGCCTCGACGGGACAGGGACTCCCCGAGCTGGGGCCAACGTCCTGACTTTC.

This sequence joins TRBV29-1 and TRBJ2-1; D is possibly TRBD2 (7 bases). The J call may not be correct, given that the DNA end is closer to TRBJ2-7. The CDR3 runs 13 residues. The V gene's germline CDR1 is SQVTM and CDR2 ANQGSEA. For the CDR3, the DNA is TGCAGCTTTGGGGGGGGCTCCTACAGTGAGCAGTACTTC. Translation gives CSFGGGSYSEQYF.

The sample holds many counts of this clonotype. The rearrangement uses TRBV6-5 and TRBJ1-4, with a weak D call TRBD1 (5 bases). Germline values: CDR1 MNHEY, CDR2 SVGAGI. Trimming shortened V by 6 bases and J by 3 bases, and 14 bases separated the two germline ends. The CDR3 has 15 residues. The DNA of the CDR3 is TGTGCCAGCAGGGCCGCGGGGCTGTCTAATGAAAAACTGTTTTTT. Translation: CASRAAGLSNEKLFF.

This clonotype has ten or more counts. V gene TRBV15 combines with J gene TRBJ2-1, with D possibly matching TRBD2 (5 bases). Trimming removed 0 bases at V and 7 bases at J, with 10 bases between. Germline-derived CDR1 and CDR2 are LNHNV and YYDKDF (reference sequence). The CDR3 runs 14 residues. Here the CDR3 DNA reads TGTGCCACCAGCAGAGATTTAGCGAAAAATGAGCAGTTCTTC. Amino acids: CATSRDLAKNEQFF.

This chain links TRBV2 with TRBJ1-2; D is unresolved. Trimming took 7 bases from V and 3 from J, leaving 18 bases between them. Germline assignment: CDR1 SNHLY and CDR2 FYNNEI. This CDR3 has 15 amino acids. DNA of the CDR3: TGTGCCAGCATTCAGACCGGGCCTGCGGACTATGGCTACACCTTC. This translates into CASIQTGPADYGYTF.

V usage is TRBV6-1 and J usage is TRBJ2-6; no firm D call. Germline values: CDR1 MNHNS, CDR2 SASEGT. The V gene lost 9 bases and the J gene lost 0 bases, with 15 bases spanning the gap. CDR3 length equals 16 residues. Here the CDR3 DNA reads TGTGCCAGAGGTTACGCCTGGGGCTCTGGGGCCAACGTCCTGACTTTC. Protein: CARGYAWGSGANVLTF.

This clonotype was seen many times. The rearrangement uses TRBV7-6 and TRBJ2-5; no clear D. From germline, CDR1 is SGHVS and CDR2 FNYEAQ. This CDR3 comprises 14 residues. V dropped 6 bases and J dropped 3 bases, with 14 bases sitting between them. CDR3 sequence: CASRKGAVKETQYF. The CDR3 DNA is TGTGCCAGCAGAAAAGGTGCTGTAAAAGAGACCCAGTACTTC.

This clonotype was found many times. This chain links TRBV6-2 or TRBV6-3 with TRBJ2-5; 9 nucleotides line up with TRBD2. Germline CDR1 reads MNHEY; CDR2 reads SVGEGT. V lost 6 bases to trimming and J lost 5 bases; unmatched junction nucleotides: 7. The CDR3 is made up of 14 amino acids. CDR3 sequence: CASRPAGGLETQYF. The CDR3 nucleotides are TGTGCCAGCAGACCGGCGGGGGGGCTGGAGACCCAGTACTTC.

This chain joins TRBV10-3 and TRBJ1-1; D unclear. Trimming removed 7 bases at V and 2 bases at J, with 17 bases between. The CDR3 totals 15 residues. Germline V gives CDR1 ENHRY, CDR2 SYGVKD. The CDR3 loop is CAIKDPQRGNTEAFF. The CDR3 nucleotides are TGTGCCATCAAGGATCCCCAGCGCGGAAACACTGAAGCTTTCTTT.

This clonotype was seen at least ten times. The gene calls are TRBV20-1 and TRBJ1-2, with 8 bases identical to TRBD1. The CDR3 is made up of 13 amino acids. With V trimmed by 5 bases and J by 6 bases, 8 bases remained unmatched. Germline loops: CDR1 DFQATT, CDR2 SNEGSKA (reference sequence). CDR3: CSALEDREHGYTF. The CDR3 bases are TGCAGTGCTCTCGAGGACAGGGAACATGGCTACACCTTC.

In the case of this clonotype: Just one base apart from a much larger clone, this may be a read error. The CDR3 does not close with the conserved phenylalanine or tryptophan, likely indicating a read error. CDR3 residues: CASSGLAGNQPQHL. As DNA, the CDR3 is TGTGCCAGCAGTGGGTTGGCAGGCAATCAGCCCCAGCATCTT. The genes are TRBV6-1 and TRBJ1-5; no clear D. Trimming stripped 4 bases from V and 2 bases from J, with 9 bases between. This CDR3 has 14 residues. Germline loops: CDR1 MNHNS, CDR2 SASEGT.